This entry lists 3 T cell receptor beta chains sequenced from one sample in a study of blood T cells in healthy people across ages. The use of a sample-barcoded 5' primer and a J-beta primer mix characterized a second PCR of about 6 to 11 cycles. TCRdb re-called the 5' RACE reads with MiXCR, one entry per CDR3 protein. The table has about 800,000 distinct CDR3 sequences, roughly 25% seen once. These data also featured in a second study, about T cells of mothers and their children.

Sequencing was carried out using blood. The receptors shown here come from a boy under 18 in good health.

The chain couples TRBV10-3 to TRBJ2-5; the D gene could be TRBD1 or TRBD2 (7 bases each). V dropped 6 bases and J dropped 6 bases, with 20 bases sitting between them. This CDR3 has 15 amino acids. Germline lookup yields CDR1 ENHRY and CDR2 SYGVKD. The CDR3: CAIRGGGDSLQTQYF. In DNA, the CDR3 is TGTGCCATCAGAGGGGGAGGGGACAGTCTACAGACCCAGTACTTC.

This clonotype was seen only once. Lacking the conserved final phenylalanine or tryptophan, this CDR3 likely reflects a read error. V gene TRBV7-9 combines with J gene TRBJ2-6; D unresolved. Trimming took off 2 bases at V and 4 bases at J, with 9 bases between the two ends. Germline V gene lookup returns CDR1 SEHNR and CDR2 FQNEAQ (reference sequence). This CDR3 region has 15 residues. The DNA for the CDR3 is TGTGCCAGCAGCTTACGGAGAGTGGGGGCCAACGTCCTGACTTCC. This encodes CASSLRRVGANVLTS.

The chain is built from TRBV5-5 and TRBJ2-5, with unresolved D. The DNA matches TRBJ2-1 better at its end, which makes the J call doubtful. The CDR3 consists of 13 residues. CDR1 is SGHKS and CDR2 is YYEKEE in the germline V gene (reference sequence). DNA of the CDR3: TGTGCCAGCAGCTTGGCCATCAGCTGGGAGCAGTTCTTC. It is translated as CASSLAISWEQFF.